A single sample gave rise to the 24 T cell receptor beta chains below, sequenced in a study of blood T cell repertoires in COVID-19. TCRdb's copy holds only in-frame clones and misses some; the assay was immunoSEQ multiplex PCR. The repertoire includes about 230,000 clones, around 84% of them detected once, and about 0.93% sits in the top ten. Material: peripheral blood. Source of these receptors: a man in his forties or fifties with acute or convalescent COVID-19.

The chain combines TRBV14 with TRBJ1-2; 8 bases match TRBD1. From germline, CDR1 is SGHDN and CDR2 FVKESK. With 1 base clipped from V and 5 bases from J, the junction kept 3 bases outside the gene matches. The CDR3 consists of 14 residues. In DNA, the CDR3 is TGTGCCAGCAGCCAAGCAGGGGGCGCATATGGCTACACCTTC. Translated: CASSQAGGAYGYTF.

A single count supports this clone. CDR3 region: CASRAIQGNTGELFF. The CDR3, as DNA: TGCGCCAGCAGGGCGATCCAGGGGAACACCGGGGAGCTGTTTTTT. This chain joins TRBV5-1 and TRBJ2-2, with D perhaps matching TRBD1 (5 bases). CDR3 length equals 15 residues. Germline CDR1 reads SGHRS; CDR2 reads YFSETQ. V was cut by 5 bases and J by 1 base, with 12 bases left in between. The full variable domain, completed using reference TRBV5-1 and TRBJ2-2, is KAGVTQTPRYLIKTRGQQVTLSCSPISGHRSVSWYQQTPGQGLQFLFEYFSETQRNKGNFPGRFSGRQFSNSRSEMNVSTLELGDSALYLCASRAIQGNTGELFFGEGSRLTVL.

The V and J genes are TRBV2 and TRBJ2-7; TRBD1 might be the D (5 bases). In germline, CDR1 is SNHLY, CDR2 FYNNEI. Trimming left V 2 bases short and J 3 bases short, with 11 bases between. This CDR3 comprises 14 residues. CDR3 amino acids: CASSEQGLYYEQYF. CDR3 in DNA: TGTGCCAGCAGTGAACAGGGCCTATACTACGAGCAGTACTTC. Full variable domain (rest looked up from reference TRBV2 and TRBJ2-7): EPEVTQTPSHQVTQMGQEVILRCVPISNHLYFYWYRQILGQKVEFLVSFYNNEISEKSEIFDDQFSVERPDGSNFTLKIRSTKLEDSAMYFCASSEQGLYYEQYFGPGTRLTVT.

The rearrangement joins TRBV12-3 or TRBV12-4 to TRBJ2-3, with a weak D call TRBD1 (5 bases). CDR3 size: 13 residues. The V and J ends lost 6 bases and 3 bases respectively, with 10 bases between them. This CDR3 is CASRLTETDTQYF. The CDR3 DNA is TGTGCCAGCAGGCTGACAGAAACAGATACGCAGTATTTT.

This chain links TRBV7-9 with TRBJ2-1, with TRBD1 matching over 7 bases. CDR1 and CDR2 (germline): SEHNR, FQNEAQ (reference sequence). V lost 5 bases, J lost 6 bases, and 13 bases stayed unmatched. The CDR3 length is 16 residues. This CDR3 is CASSPDPGQWVNEQFF. Here the CDR3 DNA reads TGTGCCAGCAGCCCTGACCCGGGACAGTGGGTCAATGAGCAGTTCTTC.

V gene TRBV19 combines with J gene TRBJ1-5, with unresolved D. This CDR3 region has 12 residues. The V gene lost 6 bases and the J gene lost 6 bases, with 9 bases spanning the gap. CDR1 LNHDA and CDR2 SQIVND come from the germline V gene (reference sequence). The CDR3 here is CASSEGAQPQHF. The CDR3 coding sequence is TGTGCCAGTAGCGAGGGCGCTCAGCCCCAGCATTTT. The full variable domain, in which reference TRBV19 and TRBJ1-5 provide the parts outside the CDR3, is DGGITQSPKYLFRKEGQNVTLSCEQNLNHDAMYWYRQDPGQGLRLIYYSQIVNDFQKGDIAEGYSVSREKKESFPLTVTSAQKNPTAFYLCASSEGAQPQHFGDGTRLSIL.

The CDR3 spells CAISEQGGNGEQYF. In nucleotides, the CDR3 is TGTGCCATCAGTGAGCAGGGAGGAAACGGAGAGCAGTACTTC. The rearrangement joins TRBV10-3 to TRBJ2-7, with a tentative D call TRBD2 (6 bases). CDR1 ENHRY and CDR2 SYGVKD come from the germline V gene. V was cut by 2 bases and J by 7 bases, with 15 bases left in between. The CDR3 has 14 amino acids.

The chain employs TRBV19 and TRBJ1-2; D perhaps matches TRBD1 (6 bases). V lost 6 bases, J lost 4 bases, and 9 bases lay in between. CDR1 and CDR2 (germline): LNHDA, SQIVND (reference sequence). The CDR3 is 12 amino acids. The CDR3 protein is CASSRQAYGYTF. CDR3 sequence (DNA): TGTGCCAGTAGCCGACAGGCCTATGGCTACACCTTC.

The V and J genes are TRBV20-1 and TRBJ1-5, with D perhaps matching TRBD1 (5 bases). Germline loops: CDR1 DFQATT, CDR2 SNEGSKA (reference sequence). With 3 bases removed from V and 3 bases from J, the gap between germline ends came to 15 bases. The CDR3 contains 15 residues. CDR3 in DNA: TGCAGTGCTAGTACAGGTTTTAACTTCAATCAGCCCCAGCATTTT. Translated, it gives CSASTGFNFNQPQHF.

This chain uses TRBV12-3 or TRBV12-4 with TRBJ1-2; TRBD1 matches 8 bases. This CDR3 is built from 13 residues. The J segment lost 4 bases and the V segment lost 6 bases, leaving 4 bases of the junction unmatched. CDR3 nucleotides: TGTGCCAGCAGGCCAGACAGGGGCTATGGCTACACCTTC. Its translation: CASRPDRGYGYTF.

This chain links TRBV2 with TRBJ2-2; TRBD1 matches at 8 bases. This CDR3 spans 15 amino acids. V dropped 3 bases and J dropped 5; count of bases not matched to a gene: 5. Looked up from germline, CDR1 is SNHLY and CDR2 is FYNNEI. The CDR3 DNA is TGTGCCAGCAGTGACAGGGGGCGAAAAACCGGGGAGCTGTTTTTT. It yields the protein CASSDRGRKTGELFF.

J is TRBJ1-2 and V is TRBV15; 7 bases fit TRBD1. J was trimmed by 7 bases and V by 3 bases; bases with no gene match: 11. CDR1 LNHNV and CDR2 YYDKDF come from the germline V gene (reference sequence). The CDR3 is made up of 15 amino acids. The chain's CDR3 is CATSREQGPFVGYTF. CDR3 nucleotides: TGTGCCACCAGCAGGGAACAGGGGCCCTTTGTTGGCTACACCTTC.

This chain links TRBV10-2 with TRBJ1-1; D unclear. Germline lookup yields CDR1 WSHSY and CDR2 SAAADI. Trimming stripped 0 bases from V and 6 bases from J, with 5 bases between. The CDR3 spans 12 residues. CDR3 sequence: CASSESFSEAFF. CDR3 DNA sequence: TGCGCCAGCAGTGAGTCTTTCTCTGAAGCTTTCTTT.

The rearrangement links TRBV7-2 to TRBJ1-2; 7 bases fit TRBD1. Trimming at V came to 2 bases and at J to 6 bases, leaving 6 bases not matched to a gene. The germline CDR1 and CDR2 sequences are SGHTA and FQGNSA. The length of the CDR3 is 14 residues. CDR3 sequence reads: CASSLWDSIDGYTF. In nucleotides, the CDR3 is TGTGCCAGCAGCTTATGGGACAGCATAGATGGCTACACCTTC.

The rearrangement links TRBV18 to TRBJ2-1; 10 bases are a match to TRBD1. V gave up 3 bases and J gave up 0 bases; unmatched junction bases: 5. Germline V gene lookup returns CDR1 KGHSH and CDR2 LQKENI. The CDR3 is 17 amino acids. This CDR3 is CASSPRTGGDSYNEQFF. The CDR3 coding sequence is TGTGCCAGCTCACCCCGGACAGGGGGGGACTCCTACAATGAGCAGTTCTTC.

The genes are TRBV30 and TRBJ1-2; D may be TRBD1 (5 bases). V gave up 0 bases and J gave up 4 bases, with 12 bases separating them. Germline assignment: CDR1 GTSNPN and CDR2 SVGIG (reference sequence). The CDR3 is 14 residues long. CDR3 region: CAWSVDRGLYGYTF. CDR3 nucleotide sequence: TGTGCCTGGAGTGTAGATAGGGGACTCTATGGCTACACCTTC.

The CDR3 DNA is TGTGCCAGCAGCGGGGTGGGGGGCCAAGAGACCCAGTACTTC. This translates into CASSGVGGQETQYF. The rearrangement links TRBV5-6 to TRBJ2-5, with D possibly TRBD2 on 6 matching bases. The CDR3 loop spans 14 amino acids. CDR1 and CDR2 from the germline V gene are SGHDT and YYEEEE. V was trimmed by 4 bases and J by 1 base, leaving 11 bases between them. The whole variable domain, remainder taken from reference TRBV5-6 and TRBJ2-5, is DAGVTQSPTHLIKTRGQQVTLRCSPKSGHDTVSWYQQALGQGPQFIFQYYEEEERQRGNFPDRFSGHQFPNYSSELNVNALLLGDSALYLCASSGVGGQETQYFGPGTRLLVL.

The chain employs TRBV6-5 and TRBJ2-7, with D possibly matching TRBD2 (7 bases). There are 15 residues in the CDR3. Deletions cut 5 bases from V and 2 bases from J, with 16 bases between. In germline, CDR1 is MNHEY, CDR2 SVGAGI. CDR3 region: CASSLGGTPTYEQYF. The CDR3 DNA follows: TGTGCCAGCAGTCTCGGGGGGACACCAACCTACGAGCAGTACTTC.

The chain employs TRBV14 and TRBJ2-3, with 8 bases matching TRBD1. Germline loops: CDR1 SGHDN, CDR2 FVKESK. CDR3 length: 16 amino acids. Trimming took 1 base from V and 6 from J; bases not matched to a gene: 9. In DNA, the CDR3 is TGTGCCAGCAGCCAAGTAAAGGCAGGGGGCGTGGATACGCAGTATTTT. Translated: CASSQVKAGGVDTQYF.

The V call is TRBV27, the J call TRBJ2-5; no clear D gene. The CDR3 has 10 amino acids. Germline V gene data show CDR1 as MNHEY and CDR2 as SMNVEV (reference sequence). Trimming removed 8 bases at V and 2 bases at J, with 3 bases between. The CDR3 DNA follows: TGTGCCAGCCATCAAGAGACCCAGTACTTC. Its translation: CASHQETQYF.

V gene TRBV7-9 combines with J gene TRBJ1-1; D is possibly TRBD1 (5 bases). Germline loops: CDR1 SEHNR, CDR2 FQNEAQ (reference sequence). CDR3 length equals 14 residues. V was trimmed by 5 bases and J by 8 bases, leaving 18 bases between them. The CDR3 spells CASSIQAPTAEAFF. CDR3 sequence (DNA): TGTGCCAGCAGCATACAGGCCCCGACTGCGGAAGCTTTCTTT.

The rearrangement joins TRBV24-1 to TRBJ1-2, with TRBD1 identical over 12 bases. With 4 bases clipped from V and 8 bases from J, the junction kept 13 bases outside the gene matches. The CDR3 runs to 17 residues. Germline CDR1 is KGHDR and CDR2 is SFDVKD. The CDR3 DNA reads as TGTGCCACCAGTGACCCGACCGGGACAGGGGGCGCGGGAGGCTACACCTTC. Protein sequence: CATSDPTGTGGAGGYTF.

V usage is TRBV7-3 and J usage is TRBJ1-1; D is uncertain. Germline V gives CDR1 SGHTA, CDR2 FQGTGA. The V and J ends lost 1 base and 0 bases respectively, with 3 bases between them. The CDR3 covers 13 residues. In DNA form, the CDR3 reads TGTGCCAGCAGCTTAAGTATGAACACTGAAGCTTTCTTT. Amino acids: CASSLSMNTEAFF.

This chain uses TRBV29-1 with TRBJ1-5, with D perhaps matching TRBD1 (6 bases). Germline CDR1 reads SQVTM; CDR2 reads ANQGSEA. V lost 7 bases, J lost 5 bases, and 12 bases lay in between. The CDR3 extends over 12 amino acids. The CDR3 here is CSAGQLDQPQHF. CDR3 coding DNA: TGCAGCGCTGGACAGCTAGATCAGCCCCAGCATTTT.